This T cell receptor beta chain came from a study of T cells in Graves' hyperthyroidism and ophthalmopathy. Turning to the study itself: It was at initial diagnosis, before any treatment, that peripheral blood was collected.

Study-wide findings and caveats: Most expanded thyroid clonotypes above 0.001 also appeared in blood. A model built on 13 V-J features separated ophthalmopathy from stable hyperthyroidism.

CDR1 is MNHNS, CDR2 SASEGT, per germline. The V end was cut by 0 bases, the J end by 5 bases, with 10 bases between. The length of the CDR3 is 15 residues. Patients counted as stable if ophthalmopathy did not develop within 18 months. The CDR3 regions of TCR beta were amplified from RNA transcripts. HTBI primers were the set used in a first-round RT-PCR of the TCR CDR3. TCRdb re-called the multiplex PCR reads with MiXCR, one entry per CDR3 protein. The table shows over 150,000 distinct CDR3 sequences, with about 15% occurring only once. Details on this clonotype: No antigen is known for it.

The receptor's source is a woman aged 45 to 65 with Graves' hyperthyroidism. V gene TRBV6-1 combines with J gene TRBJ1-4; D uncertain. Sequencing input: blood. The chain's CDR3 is CASSEAERVNEKLFF. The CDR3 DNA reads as TGTGCCAGCAGTGAAGCGGAGAGGGTAAATGAAAAACTGTTTTTT.